This T cell receptor (beta chain) was observed in a study of early T cells in non-severe SARS-CoV-2 infection. Study-wide background: Chains were unpaired, as sequencing was done on bulk RNA from unsorted whole blood.

Trimming took off 2 bases at V and 0 bases at J, with 3 bases between the two ends. CDR3 length equals 13 residues. Individual cDNA molecules each received unique molecular identifiers attached to them. TCRdb reprocessed the 5' RACE reads via MiXCR and lists one record per CDR3 protein. The profile covers roughly 90,000 distinct CDR3 sequences, with 11% to 15% appearing a single time and about 3% taken by the ten largest. In this sample, this clonotype turned up a few times. The antigen is unknown. Study-wide results and limits: Using VDJdb, the matching emphasized anti-spike CD8 responses while missing private and CD4 specificities.

The sequence came from an adult who was a healthcare worker with PCR-confirmed SARS-CoV-2 infection or an uninfected control (not recorded which). The chain carries TRBV12-3 or TRBV12-4 and TRBJ2-3; D gene ambiguous. Sequencing input: whole blood. CDR3 DNA: TGTGCCAGCAGTTTACCTAGCACAGATACGCAGTATTTT. It codes for CASSLPSTDTQYF.